The T cell receptor beta chain under discussion was sequenced for a study of blood T cell repertoires in COVID-19. The wider study: Spain, Italy and the United States supplied samples that represented acute and convalescent COVID-19.

Clones were sequenced by immunoSEQ multiplex PCR, and TCRdb holds only the in-frame ones, with some missing. The repertoire holds approximately 250,000 clones, with about 86% as singletons. Germline V CDR1 and CDR2: SGDLS, YYNGEE. V lost 3 bases and J lost 3, with 10 bases in between. The CDR3 loop spans 13 amino acids. The chain is built from TRBV9 and TRBJ2-7, with D maybe TRBD2 (5 bases). This sequence originates from a young man with active or convalescent COVID-19. The sequencing input was peripheral blood. DNA of the CDR3: TGTGCCAGCAGCGGGGCGGGTGACTACGAGCAGTACTTC. This translates into CASSGAGDYEQYF.